The 23 T cell receptor beta chains listed next were all sequenced from one sample in a study of neurological immune-mediated disorders. From the 5' RACE reads, TCRdb called clonotypes with MiXCR, one entry per CDR3 protein. Of around 70,000 distinct CDR3 sequences in the sample, 2.5% to 4% were seen once. The sample comprised PBMCs. These receptors all come from a woman in her forties or fifties with multiple sclerosis.

This clonotype appeared many times. Mismatch with germline at one junction end may stem from a read error. The J gene is TRBJ1-1, the V gene TRBV12-3 or TRBV12-4; 7 bases match TRBD1. CDR3 length: 15 amino acids. CDR3 loop: CASSLAGGMKTEAFF. For the CDR3, the DNA is TGTGCCAGCAGTTTAGCAGGGGGCATGAAAACTGAAGCTTTCTTT.

This clonotype was seen ten or more times. This chain links TRBV6-2 or TRBV6-3 with TRBJ2-7; D is undetermined. Trimming took off 5 bases at V and 2 bases at J, with 19 bases between the two ends. This CDR3 contains 16 residues. Germline CDR1 reads MNHEY; CDR2 reads SVGEGT. DNA for the CDR3: TGTGCCAGCAGTGATGCCCCCCCCTCCAGGCCCTACGAGCAGTACTTC. Its protein product is CASSDAPPSRPYEQYF.

This clonotype was recorded many times. The V and J genes are TRBV5-1 and TRBJ2-6, with D unclear. CDR3 length equals 13 residues. With 2 bases removed from V and 2 bases from J, the gap between germline ends came to 2 bases. CDR1 and CDR2 from the germline V gene are SGHRS and YFSETQ. The CDR3 DNA reads as TGCGCCAGCAGCTTAACTGGGGCCAACGTCCTGACTTTC. Translated, it gives CASSLTGANVLTF.

This clonotype was detected many times. V gene TRBV4-3 combines with J gene TRBJ2-1, with 9 bases aligning to TRBD2. The germline V gene has CDR1 LGHNA and CDR2 YSLEER. The CDR3 runs 17 residues. The ends lost 4 bases at V and 8 bases at J; junction bases unmatched: 15. The DNA of the CDR3 is TGCGCCAGCAGCCCTATAGCGGGAGTGGTTGGAAACGATGAGCAGTTCTTC. Translation gives CASSPIAGVVGNDEQFF.

This clonotype occurred many times. The rearrangement links TRBV7-2 to TRBJ2-3; 8 bases agree with TRBD2. The V segment lost 1 base and the J segment 4 bases; nucleotides outside the gene matches: 10. The length of the CDR3 is 17 residues. The germline gives CDR1 SGHTA, CDR2 FQGNSA. CDR3 amino acids: CASSLGLGGGPSDTQYF. As DNA, the CDR3 is TGTGCCAGCAGCTTAGGTTTAGGCGGGGGGCCATCAGATACGCAGTATTTT.

This clonotype was seen ten or more times. The genes are TRBV7-2 and TRBJ2-1, with 8 positions matching TRBD2. The CDR3 spans 16 residues. Germline V gene lookup returns CDR1 SGHTA and CDR2 FQGNSA. Losses at the gene ends were 4 bases for V and 7 bases for J; bases not matched to a gene: 12. The CDR3 sequence: CASSSETGGPKNEQFF. In nucleotides, the CDR3 is TGTGCCAGCAGCTCAGAAACGGGAGGGCCAAAAAATGAGCAGTTCTTC.

This clonotype was seen repeatedly, ten times or more. This chain connects TRBV6-5 to TRBJ1-3; no reliable D call. Trimming shortened V by 7 bases and J by 3 bases, and 13 bases separated the two germline ends. CDR3 length equals 14 residues. CDR1 is MNHEY and CDR2 is SVGAGI in the germline V gene. CDR3 in amino acids: CASTRGGFGNTIYF. The CDR3, as DNA: TGTGCCAGCACCCGCGGAGGGTTTGGAAACACCATATATTTT.

This clonotype was detected many times. CDR3: CSASEGTSGTMQYF. CDR3 nucleotides: TGCAGTGCTAGCGAGGGGACTAGCGGGACAATGCAGTACTTC. This chain connects TRBV20-1 to TRBJ2-7; 13 positions match TRBD2. The germline gives CDR1 DFQATT, CDR2 SNEGSKA (reference sequence). The CDR3 is 14 amino acids. J lost 9 bases, V lost 3 bases, and 8 bases had no gene match.

The sample holds many counts of this clonotype. This chain links TRBV15 with TRBJ2-7; tentatively, D is TRBD2 (6 bases). The germline V gene has CDR1 LNHNV and CDR2 YYDKDF (reference sequence). V lost 0 bases, J lost 6 bases, and 12 bases lay in between. CDR3 length: 14 amino acids. The CDR3 spells CATSRDRRAGEQYV. The CDR3 region has the DNA TGTGCCACCAGCAGAGATAGGAGGGCAGGCGAGCAGTACGTC.

This clonotype was counted many times. This chain connects TRBV5-5 to TRBJ2-7; 9 bases fit TRBD1. Germline V gene sequence: CDR1 SGHKS, CDR2 YYEKEE (reference sequence). The length of the CDR3 is 13 residues. The V segment lost 4 bases and the J segment 6 bases; nucleotides outside the gene matches: 5. CDR3 bases: TGTGCCAGCAGCCAGGACAGGGGTGGCGAGCAGTACTTC. It is translated as CASSQDRGGEQYF.

This clonotype was recorded at least ten times. The chain uses TRBV29-1 and TRBJ2-1, with 7 bases fitting TRBD2. The V gene's germline CDR1 is SQVTM and CDR2 ANQGSEA. Trimming took 2 bases from V and 4 from J; bases not matched to a gene: 5. This CDR3 contains 14 residues. The CDR3 reads CSVESREGYNEQFF. In nucleotides, the CDR3 is TGCAGCGTTGAAAGCAGGGAGGGTTACAATGAGCAGTTCTTC.

This clonotype was recorded many times. The chain employs TRBV6-5 and TRBJ1-1, with D unclear. This CDR3 has 14 residues. Germline V gives CDR1 MNHEY, CDR2 SVGAGI. The ends were cut back, 7 bases at V and 5 bases at J, with 17 bases in the middle. Written as DNA, the CDR3 is TGTGCCAGCACCCAGACCGTGGGCGTGACTGAAGCTTTCTTT. Its protein product is CASTQTVGVTEAFF.

This clonotype was counted ten times or more. The chain couples TRBV29-1 to TRBJ2-1; D is undetermined. The CDR3 is 12 amino acids. Per germline, CDR1 SQVTM and CDR2 ANQGSEA. Trimming left V 5 bases short and J 3 bases short, with 8 bases between. The DNA for the CDR3 is TGCAGCGTTCGCGTATACTACAATGAGCAGTTCTTC. It is translated as CSVRVYYNEQFF.

This clonotype was seen ten or more times. At one of its ends the junction is not consistent with the germline gene, which may arise from a read error. This chain uses TRBV20-1 with TRBJ1-6; TRBD1 agrees at 9 bases. From germline, CDR1 is DFQATT and CDR2 SNEGSKA (reference sequence). The CDR3 has 15 residues. CDR3 amino acids: CSARDRGWHNSPLHF. CDR3 nucleotides: TGCAGTGCTCGAGACAGGGGGTGGCACAATTCACCCCTCCACTTT.

There are many counts of this clonotype. The chain couples TRBV20-1 to TRBJ2-7; 10 bases line up with TRBD2. Germline trimming cut 4 bases from V and 0 bases from J; bases unmatched to any gene: 9. Germline CDR1 DFQATT, CDR2 SNEGSKA (reference sequence). CDR3 length equals 16 residues. This chain's CDR3 is CSATRPLAGSSYEQYV. The CDR3 DNA follows: TGCAGTGCTACCCGACCACTAGCGGGGAGCTCCTACGAGCAGTACGTC.

This clonotype was recorded many times. V and J are TRBV20-1 and TRBJ2-3, with TRBD2 matching 15 bases. The germline V gene encodes CDR1 DFQATT and CDR2 SNEGSKA (reference sequence). V trimming: 7 bases; J trimming: 3 bases; junction bases outside the gene matches: 11. This CDR3 contains 17 residues. Written as DNA, the CDR3 is TGCAGTGTCTCAAAAGGACTAGCGGGGGGGCCGACAGATACGCAGTATTTT. It specifies CSVSKGLAGGPTDTQYF.

This clonotype has ten or more counts. The chain is built from TRBV28 and TRBJ2-2, with 13 bases lining up with TRBD2. The V gene's germline CDR1 is MDHEN and CDR2 SYDVKM. J was trimmed by 0 bases and V by 6 bases; bases with no gene match: 7. The CDR3 is made up of 18 amino acids. In DNA form, the CDR3 reads TGTGCCAGCAGGGGGACTAGCGGGAAGCCCGCGAACACCGGGGAGCTGTTTTTT. This gives the protein CASRGTSGKPANTGELFF.

This clonotype was detected ten times or more. The chain couples TRBV6-5 to TRBJ2-2, with 8 positions matching TRBD2. The trim removed 6 bases at V and 1 base at J, leaving 1 base unmatched. Germline values: CDR1 MNHEY, CDR2 SVGAGI. The CDR3 extends over 14 amino acids. The CDR3, as DNA: TGTGCCAGCAGCGGGAGGGAGAACACCGGGGAGCTGTTTTTT. Protein product: CASSGRENTGELFF.

This clonotype was seen at least ten times. V is TRBV20-1 and J is TRBJ1-1, with D tentatively TRBD1 (6 bases). Germline CDR1 DFQATT, CDR2 SNEGSKA (reference sequence). V was cut by 3 bases and J by 1 base, with 12 bases left in between. This CDR3 is 14 amino acids long. CDR3 coding DNA: TGCAGTGCTAGGCTTCAGGGGACGAACACTGAAGCTTTCTTT. The encoded protein is CSARLQGTNTEAFF.

This clonotype was detected many times. The chain employs TRBV20-1 and TRBJ2-1, with TRBD2 matching 10 bases. Germline loops: CDR1 DFQATT, CDR2 SNEGSKA (reference sequence). After removal of 5 bases from V and 5 bases from J, the junction contained 6 bases not matched to a gene. This CDR3 is 14 amino acids long. The CDR3 nucleotides read TGCAGTGCTGGAGCGGGGGGGACGGACAATGAGCAGTTCTTC. As protein: CSAGAGGTDNEQFF.

This clonotype was recorded at least ten times. The chain links TRBV20-1 to TRBJ2-7; TRBD2 matches at 10 bases. CDR1 is DFQATT, CDR2 SNEGSKA, per germline (reference sequence). The CDR3 sequence is 13 residues long. Trimming cost V 3 bases and J 2 bases; bases outside gene matches: 1. This CDR3 is CSASSGRAYEQYF. CDR3 nucleotides: TGCAGTGCTAGCAGCGGGAGGGCCTACGAGCAGTACTTC.

This clonotype was counted many times. The rearrangement links TRBV15 to TRBJ2-1, with D uncertain. The CDR3 consists of 14 residues. Trimming cost V 3 bases and J 3 bases, with 9 bases left between them. CDR1 and CDR2 (germline): LNHNV, YYDKDF (reference sequence). The CDR3 coding sequence is TGTGCCACCAGCAGGTACTCCTTCTACAATGAGCAGTTCTTC. Residues: CATSRYSFYNEQFF.

This clonotype was recorded at least ten times. This rearrangement joins TRBV12-3 or TRBV12-4 to TRBJ2-3, with 12 bases that match TRBD2. Losses at the gene ends were 0 bases for V and 6 bases for J; bases not matched to a gene: 10. The CDR3 is 18 amino acids. The CDR3 sequence is CASSLARASGGAADTQYF. The CDR3 DNA follows: TGTGCCAGCAGTTTAGCGAGGGCTAGCGGGGGGGCAGCGGATACGCAGTATTTT.